Listed below are T cell receptor beta chains from one sample, sequenced in a study of T-cell memory formation after mild COVID-19. MiXCR, applied by TCRdb to the 5' RACE reads, yields one record per CDR3 protein. The sample has 580,000 or so distinct CDR3 sequences, 15% to 20% seen once. The sample consisted of PBMCs or a T cell subset sorted from them (not recorded which). These TCRs come from an adult woman who had mild COVID-19 (a few samples of this study predate the infection). Cell type and time point are not known. Both conserved end residues are part of each CDR3.

v_call,cdr3_aa
TRBV7-3,CASSATSGGYNEQFF
TRBV7-2,CASSLGERANTGELFF
TRBV5-6,CASSLRGYGYTF
TRBV6-5,CASSSIPGQGDEKLFF
TRBV5-5,CASSSRVGTGGANVLTF
TRBV27,CASSLSDLRTDTQYF
TRBV4-3,CASSQDILAASYEQFF
TRBV6-5,CASRSRDSRGFSSNQPQHF
TRBV6-2/TRBV6-3,CASSYSGGGEQYF
TRBV27,CASSSQGRTEAFF
TRBV7-9,CASSYLPGAAAFF
TRBV20-1,CSASGRRMGTEAFF
TRBV5-6,CASSLVGSGRYEQYF
TRBV29-1,CSVEAYGYTF
TRBV5-5,CATGTDTQYF
TRBV7-2,CASSPHQTGGGTEAFF
TRBV20-1,CSASDWGNEQFF
TRBV18,CASSLPKTGGVEAFF
TRBV30,CAWSTPGLAAHEQYF
TRBV20-1,CSAILTGGQPQHF
TRBV7-2,CASSLAPPREKLFF
TRBV11-2,CASRPVSGNTIYF
TRBV7-9,CASSFPGVDYGYTF
TRBV4-1,CASSQGMEGRYYGYTF
TRBV5-1,CASSSGTGDYNEQFF
TRBV18,CASSRTSDTEAFF
TRBV6-5,CASTLGGQSTDTQYF
TRBV25-1,CASSARTSGSNFNYEQYF
TRBV14,CASSQVRGLELFF
TRBV5-5,CASSNRQFEPQHF
TRBV20-1,CSARPGQGAQTQYF
TRBV9,CASSALAGDYNEQFF
TRBV24-1,CATRSGQGEGYYGYTF
TRBV7-6,CASSLALDRGPEQYF
TRBV7-2,CASSLQQGARETQYF
TRBV7-9,CASSLRVSGYTF
TRBV29-1,CSVHWANTGELFF
TRBV30,CAWSAGEGSYEQYF
TRBV5-1,CASSTGLAGVDTQYF
TRBV7-9,CASSHGTSGRHDEQFF
TRBV15,CATSSTDTQYF
TRBV29-1,CSVVLSEAFF
TRBV5-1,CASSLNGRSNTEAFF
TRBV15,CATSSGLAGQSSYEQYF
TRBV7-9,CASSLGSSTEAFF
TRBV4-3,CASSQEYGAYEQYF